These 4 T cell receptor beta chains originate from one sample sequenced in a study of OX40 agonist ivuxolimab in advanced cancers. Libraries were prepared by immunoSEQ multiplex PCR; TCRdb keeps only in-frame clonotypes and omits some of them. The data show tens of thousands of clones, 88% seen once. The sample in question was CD4+ or CD8+ T cells sorted from blood, obtained in a trial of the OX40 agonist ivuxolimab. The receptors derive from an adult with an advanced solid tumor such as melanoma, head and neck, liver or kidney cancer.

The chain uses TRBV9 and TRBJ2-2, with a possible D match to TRBD2 (5 bases). The germline V gene encodes CDR1 SGDLS and CDR2 YYNGEE. V was clipped by 1 base and J by 5 bases, with 12 bases between them. The CDR3 loop spans 15 amino acids. CDR3 DNA: TGTGCCAGCAGCGTAAACCCCTCGGGAACCGGGGAGCTGTTTTTT. Translation gives CASSVNPSGTGELFF.

The chain has TRBV6-5 and TRBJ2-3; D gene unclear. Germline CDR1 is MNHEY and CDR2 is SVGAGI. Trimming left V 5 bases short and J 0 bases short, with 6 bases between. The CDR3 is made up of 13 amino acids. The CDR3 nucleotides are TGTGCCAGCAGTCGCGGAAGCACAGATACGCAGTATTTT. Protein sequence: CASSRGSTDTQYF.

The rearrangement uses TRBV27 and TRBJ1-6; D might be TRBD1 (6 bases). The CDR3 loop spans 19 amino acids. The germline gives CDR1 MNHEY, CDR2 SMNVEV (reference sequence). The ends were cut back, 1 base at V and 9 bases at J, with 25 bases in the middle. CDR3 bases: TGTGCCAGCAGTTTATATCCCCCCCACCTGGAGGGGGAATTTTCACCCCTCCACTTT. This translates into CASSLYPPHLEGEFSPLHF.

The chain joins TRBV6-5 to TRBJ1-2; TRBD1 aligns across 7 bases. The V segment lost 1 base and the J segment 3 bases; nucleotides outside the gene matches: 2. CDR1 and CDR2 (germline): MNHEY, SVGAGI. The CDR3 is 14 amino acids. CDR3 region: CASSYYQGDYGYTF. The CDR3, as DNA: TGTGCCAGCAGTTACTATCAGGGGGACTATGGCTACACCTTC.